This is a list of T cell receptor beta chains from one sample in a study of early T cells in non-severe SARS-CoV-2 infection. TCRdb used MiXCR to reprocess the 5' RACE reads, holding one entry per CDR3 protein. The sample has about 97,000 distinct CDR3 sequences; roughly 9.6% are singletons. Specimen: whole blood, collected at baseline. These receptors originate from an adult who was a healthcare worker with PCR-confirmed SARS-CoV-2 infection or an uninfected control (not recorded which). Each CDR3 is given with its conserved first and last residue. Fields, in order: J gene, D gene, V gene, clone size, CDR3 protein, CDR3 DNA. D genes are given only for firm matches. Size is stated for part of the rows, as once, few or many counts, or as a class when the clone is expanded.

TRBJ1-2 | NA | TRBV5-8 | few | CASSPPGREGYTF | TGTGCCAGCAGCCCCCCGGGGAGGGAGGGCTACACCTTC
TRBJ2-7 | TRBD1 | TRBV6-1 | many | CASSESAGQGAYEQYF | TGTGCCAGCAGTGAAAGTGCGGGACAGGGGGCTTACGAGCAGTACTTC
TRBJ1-2 | NA | TRBV6-1 | NA | CASSPGDYGYTF | TGTGCCAGCAGCCCCGGCGACTATGGCTACACCTTC
TRBJ2-3 | TRBD1 | TRBV28 | many | CASRGGAGTDTQYF | TGTGCCAGCCGAGGGGGCGCGGGCACAGATACGCAGTATTTT
TRBJ2-7 | TRBD1 | TRBV9 | NA | CASSVGTGAYEQYF | TGTGCCAGCAGCGTAGGAACAGGGGCCTACGAGCAGTACTTC
TRBJ2-7 | NA | TRBV29-1 | NA | CSVEGVSDEQYF | TGCAGCGTTGAAGGGGTTTCCGACGAGCAGTACTTC
TRBJ2-7 | NA | TRBV6-2/TRBV6-3 | few | CASNTGISSYEQYF | TGTGCCAGCAATACCGGGATTTCCTCCTACGAGCAGTACTTC
TRBJ2-7 | TRBD1 | TRBV7-2 | NA | CASSSTGGGREQYF | TGTGCCAGCAGCTCTACAGGGGGTGGCCGTGAGCAGTACTTC
TRBJ2-3 | NA | TRBV7-9 | NA | CASSPLDVITDTQYF | TGTGCCAGCAGCCCACTTGACGTAATCACAGATACGCAGTATTTT
TRBJ2-3 | TRBD2 | TRBV20-1 | NA | CSARKGTSGRAFSTDTQYF | TGCAGTGCGCGAAAGGGGACTAGCGGGAGGGCGTTTAGCACAGATACGCAGTATTTT
TRBJ1-2 | NA | TRBV30 | few | CAWSVLKGHGYTF | TGTGCCTGGAGTGTACTGAAGGGCCATGGCTACACCTTC
TRBJ2-1 | NA | TRBV18 | NA | CASSPWRGTTSYNEQFF | TGTGCCAGCTCACCCTGGAGGGGGACCACCTCCTACAATGAGCAGTTCTTC
TRBJ2-1 | NA | TRBV20-1 | few | CSAIPSNLNNEQFF | TGCAGTGCTATACCGTCGAATCTTAACAATGAGCAGTTCTTC
TRBJ1-3 | TRBD1 | TRBV7-3 | few | CASSSGPGGTGNTIYF | TGTGCCAGCAGCTCGGGCCCAGGGGGGACTGGAAACACCATATATTTT
TRBJ2-7 | NA | TRBV19 | NA | CASSGPKGTAYEQYF | TGTGCCAGTAGTGGTCCGAAAGGGACCGCCTACGAGCAGTACTTC
TRBJ1-1 | NA | TRBV7-2 | NA | CASSPAFAGEAFF | TGTGCCAGCAGCCCGGCGTTCGCCGGTGAAGCTTTCTTT
TRBJ2-5 | NA | TRBV7-9 | NA | CASSQRLRQETQYF | TGTGCCAGCAGCCAACGACTGAGACAGGAGACCCAGTACTTC
TRBJ1-4 | TRBD1 | TRBV12-3/TRBV12-4 | many | CASSPGTGADEKLFF | TGTGCCAGCAGTCCGGGGACAGGGGCGGATGAAAAACTGTTTTTT
TRBJ2-1 | NA | TRBV5-6 | few | CASSLGHYNEQFF | TGTGCCAGCAGCTTGGGGCACTACAATGAGCAGTTCTTC
TRBJ2-6 | TRBD1 | TRBV3-1 | NA | CASSHPGQGIPGANVLTF | TGTGCCAGCAGCCATCCGGGACAGGGGATCCCTGGGGCCAACGTCCTGACTTTC
TRBJ2-1 | TRBD1 | TRBV5-1 | NA | CASTTDRGLYNEQFF | TGCGCCAGCACAACGGACAGGGGCCTTTACAATGAGCAGTTCTTC
TRBJ2-1 | NA | TRBV4-2 | few | CASSQGRGSGRNEQFF | TGTGCCAGCAGCCAAGGCAGGGGCAGTGGGCGCAATGAGCAGTTCTTC
TRBJ2-7 | TRBD2 | TRBV5-4 | many | CAMRASGGYEQYF | TGTGCCATGAGGGCTAGCGGGGGCTACGAGCAGTACTTC
TRBJ1-1 | NA | TRBV10-3 | many | CAIKRQGSDTEAFF | TGTGCCATCAAACGACAAGGGTCGGACACTGAAGCTTTCTTT
TRBJ2-7 | NA | TRBV7-2 | few | CASSPGPGRGYEQYF | TGTGCCAGCAGCCCGGGACCGGGACGGGGGTACGAGCAGTACTTC
TRBJ1-2 | NA | TRBV29-1 | many | CSGEGGKEYGYTF | TGCAGCGGTGAAGGGGGGAAGGAGTATGGCTACACCTTC
TRBJ2-2 | NA | TRBV9 | NA | CASSVGPGELFF | TGTGCCAGCAGCGTAGGACCCGGGGAGCTGTTTTTT
TRBJ2-1 | TRBD1 | TRBV6-5 | NA | CASTRGQGDDEQFF | TGTGCCAGCACTAGGGGACAGGGGGACGATGAGCAGTTCTTC
TRBJ2-1 | NA | TRBV6-2/TRBV6-3 | NA | CASTIDSYLNEQFF | TGTGCCAGCACCATCGACAGTTACCTCAATGAGCAGTTCTTC
TRBJ1-1 | NA | TRBV6-5 | NA | CASSLQGEVTEAFF | TGTGCCAGCAGTTTACAGGGAGAAGTCACTGAAGCTTTCTTT
TRBJ2-5 | TRBD1 | TRBV7-2 | many | CASSSVSQGAGETQYF | TGTGCCAGCAGCTCCGTCTCCCAGGGGGCAGGGGAGACCCAGTACTTC
TRBJ1-4 | NA | TRBV29-1 | few | CSALAGPNEKLFF | TGCAGCGCTCTGGCGGGGCCTAATGAAAAACTGTTTTTT
TRBJ2-1 | NA | TRBV24-1 | many | CATSDPGHNEQFF | TGTGCCACCAGTGATCCCGGCCATAATGAGCAGTTCTTC
TRBJ2-3 | NA | TRBV4-2 | few | CASSLHIGLPSTDTQYF | TGTGCCAGCAGCTTACACATTGGCTTGCCAAGCACAGATACGCAGTATTTT
TRBJ2-1 | TRBD1 | TRBV10-3 | few | CAITSAGTGVPSSYNEQFF | TGTGCCATCACCTCCGCCGGGACAGGGGTCCCCAGCTCCTACAATGAGCAGTTCTTC
TRBJ1-1 | NA | TRBV6-5 | few | CASSSSWGAFF | NA
TRBJ2-1 | TRBD2 | TRBV5-5 | many | CASNAGLAIDNEQFF | TGTGCCAGCAATGCGGGACTAGCGATAGACAATGAGCAGTTCTTC
TRBJ2-2 | NA | TRBV10-3 | few | CAITPGPPNTGELFF | TGTGCCATCACCCCGGGACCTCCGAACACCGGGGAGCTGTTTTTT
TRBJ2-1 | TRBD2 | TRBV19 | few | CASRTSDHNEQFF | TGTGCCAGCAGGACTAGCGATCACAATGAGCAGTTCTTC
TRBJ2-2 | NA | TRBV11-2 | NA | CASSLTRDTNTGELFF | TGTGCCAGCAGCCTTACAAGGGACACAAACACCGGGGAGCTGTTTTTT
TRBJ2-1 | NA | TRBV12-5 | NA | CASGLADYHNEQFF | TGTGCTAGTGGTTTGGCGGACTACCACAATGAGCAGTTCTTC
TRBJ2-7 | NA | TRBV28 | NA | CASSYGTYEQYF | TGTGCCAGCAGCTACGGCACCTACGAGCAGTACTTC
TRBJ1-1 | TRBD1 | TRBV29-1 | few | CSVEWDRPEAFF | TGCAGCGTTGAGTGGGACAGACCTGAAGCTTTCTTT
TRBJ1-6 | TRBD1 | TRBV10-3 | many | CAIRTRDRDTSSPLHF | TGTGCCATCAGAACCAGAGACAGGGATACCAGTTCACCCCTCCACTTT
TRBJ2-2 | TRBD2 | TRBV7-6 | many | CASSLEASGTGELFF | TGTGCCAGCAGCTTAGAGGCTAGCGGGACCGGGGAGCTGTTTTTT
TRBJ2-7 | NA | TRBV10-3 | NA | CAIKRGDIDSYEQYF | TGTGCCATCAAAAGGGGAGACATAGATTCCTACGAGCAGTACTTC
TRBJ2-7 | TRBD1 | TRBV28 | NA | CASSPGSAGGSYEQYF | TGTGCCAGCAGTCCCGGTTCGGCAGGGGGCTCCTACGAGCAGTACTTC
TRBJ1-5 | NA | TRBV20-1 | NA | CSALPGGNQPQHF | TGCAGTGCTCTCCCGGGAGGCAATCAGCCCCAGCATTTT
TRBJ1-2 | NA | TRBV6-1 | many | CASFPRAGGPEGYGYTF | TGTGCCAGCTTCCCTCGGGCAGGAGGACCTGAGGGCTATGGCTACACCTTC
TRBJ2-5 | TRBD2 | TRBV20-1 | NA | CSAYPGLAGGAQLMAQYF | TGCAGTGCCTACCCCGGACTAGCGGGAGGCGCCCAGTTGATGGCCCAGTACTTC
TRBJ1-5 | NA | TRBV18 | few | CASSPDWDGQPQHF | TGTGCCAGCTCACCAGACTGGGACGGTCAGCCCCAGCATTTT
TRBJ2-4 | TRBD1 | TRBV4-1 | many | CASSQFAGGGIQYF | TGCGCCAGCAGCCAATTTGCAGGGGGTGGCATTCAGTACTTC
TRBJ1-4 | NA | TRBV20-1 | NA | CSAPTLTTDYNEKLFF | TGCAGTGCCCCAACCCTTACGACAGACTATAATGAAAAACTGTTTTTT
TRBJ2-7 | NA | TRBV7-9 | many | CASSSPGAYEQYF | TGTGCCAGCAGCTCCCCGGGGGCCTACGAGCAGTACTTC
TRBJ1-4 | NA | TRBV11-2 | few | CASSLWGPEKLFF | TGTGCCAGCAGCCTGTGGGGCCCTGAAAAACTGTTTTTT
TRBJ2-3 | NA | TRBV3-1 | NA | CASSQDLSTDTQYF | TGTGCCAGCAGCCAAGATTTAAGCACAGATACGCAGTATTTT
TRBJ2-1 | NA | TRBV7-6 | NA | CASSLTGSGGDEQFF | TGTGCCAGCAGCTTAACCGGGTCCGGAGGGGATGAGCAGTTCTTC
TRBJ2-1 | NA | TRBV5-4 | many | CASSLSTQYNEQFF | TGTGCCAGCAGCCTATCGACCCAGTACAATGAGCAGTTCTTC
TRBJ1-3 | TRBD1 | TRBV13 | NA | CASSMDRGAGNTIYF | TGTGCCAGCAGCATGGACAGGGGAGCTGGAAACACCATATATTTT
TRBJ2-5 | TRBD2 | TRBV10-2 | few | CASSEFSGRFETQYF | TGCGCCAGCAGTGAGTTTAGCGGGAGGTTTGAGACCCAGTACTTC